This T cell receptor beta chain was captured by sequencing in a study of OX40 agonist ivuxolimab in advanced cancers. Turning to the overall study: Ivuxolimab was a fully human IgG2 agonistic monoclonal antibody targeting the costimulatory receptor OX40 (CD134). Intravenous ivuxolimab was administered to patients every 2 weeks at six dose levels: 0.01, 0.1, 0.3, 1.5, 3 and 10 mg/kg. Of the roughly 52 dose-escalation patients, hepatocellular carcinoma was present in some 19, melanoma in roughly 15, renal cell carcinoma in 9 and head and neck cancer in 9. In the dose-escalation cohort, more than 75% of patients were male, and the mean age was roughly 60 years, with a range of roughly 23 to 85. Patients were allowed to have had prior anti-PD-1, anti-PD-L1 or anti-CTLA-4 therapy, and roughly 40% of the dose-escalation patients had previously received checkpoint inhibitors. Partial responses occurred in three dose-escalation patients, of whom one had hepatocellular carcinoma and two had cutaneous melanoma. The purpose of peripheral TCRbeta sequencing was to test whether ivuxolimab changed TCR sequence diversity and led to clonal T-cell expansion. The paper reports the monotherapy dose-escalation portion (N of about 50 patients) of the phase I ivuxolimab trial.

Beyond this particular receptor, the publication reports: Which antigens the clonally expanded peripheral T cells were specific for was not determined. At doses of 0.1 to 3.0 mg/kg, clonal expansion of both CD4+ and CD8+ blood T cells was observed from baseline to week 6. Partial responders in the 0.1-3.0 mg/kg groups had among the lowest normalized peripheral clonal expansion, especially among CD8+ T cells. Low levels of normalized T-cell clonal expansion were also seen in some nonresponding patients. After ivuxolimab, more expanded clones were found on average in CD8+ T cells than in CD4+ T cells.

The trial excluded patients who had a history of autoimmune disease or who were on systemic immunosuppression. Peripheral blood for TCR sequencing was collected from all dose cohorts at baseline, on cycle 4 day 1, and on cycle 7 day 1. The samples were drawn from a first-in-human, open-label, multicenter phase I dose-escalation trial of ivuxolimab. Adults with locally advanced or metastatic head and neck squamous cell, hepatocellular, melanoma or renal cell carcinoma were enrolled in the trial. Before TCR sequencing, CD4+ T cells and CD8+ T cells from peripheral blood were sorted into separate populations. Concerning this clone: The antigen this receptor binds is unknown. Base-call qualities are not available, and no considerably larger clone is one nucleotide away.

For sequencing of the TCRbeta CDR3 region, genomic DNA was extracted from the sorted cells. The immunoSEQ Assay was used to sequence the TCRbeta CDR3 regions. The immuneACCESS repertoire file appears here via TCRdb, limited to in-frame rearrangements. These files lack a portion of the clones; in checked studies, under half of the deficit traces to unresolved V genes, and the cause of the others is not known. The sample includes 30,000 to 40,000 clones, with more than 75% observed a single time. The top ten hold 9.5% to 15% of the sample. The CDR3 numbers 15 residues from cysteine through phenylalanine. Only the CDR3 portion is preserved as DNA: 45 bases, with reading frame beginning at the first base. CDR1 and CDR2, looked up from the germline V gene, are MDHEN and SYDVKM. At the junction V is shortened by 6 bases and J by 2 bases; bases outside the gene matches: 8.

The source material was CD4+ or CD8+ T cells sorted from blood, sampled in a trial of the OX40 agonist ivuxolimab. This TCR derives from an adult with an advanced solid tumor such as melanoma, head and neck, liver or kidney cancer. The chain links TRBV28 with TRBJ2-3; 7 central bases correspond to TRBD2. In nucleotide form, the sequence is TGTGCCAGCAGCCCAACCGGGAGGCCCACAGATACGCAGTATTTT. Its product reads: CASSPTGRPTDTQYF.